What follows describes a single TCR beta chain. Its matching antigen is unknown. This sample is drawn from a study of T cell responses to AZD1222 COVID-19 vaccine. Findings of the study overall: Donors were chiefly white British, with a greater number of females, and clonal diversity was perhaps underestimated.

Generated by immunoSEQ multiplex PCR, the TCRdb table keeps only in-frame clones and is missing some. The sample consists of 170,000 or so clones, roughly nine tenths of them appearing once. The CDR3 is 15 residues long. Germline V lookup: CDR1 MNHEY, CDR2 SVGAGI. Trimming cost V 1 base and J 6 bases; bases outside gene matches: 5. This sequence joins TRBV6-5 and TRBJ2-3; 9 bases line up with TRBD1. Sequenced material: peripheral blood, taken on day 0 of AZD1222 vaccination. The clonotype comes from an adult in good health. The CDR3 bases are TGTGCCAGCAGTTACTTCGGGACAGGGTCGGATACGCAGTATTTT. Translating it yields CASSYFGTGSDTQYF.